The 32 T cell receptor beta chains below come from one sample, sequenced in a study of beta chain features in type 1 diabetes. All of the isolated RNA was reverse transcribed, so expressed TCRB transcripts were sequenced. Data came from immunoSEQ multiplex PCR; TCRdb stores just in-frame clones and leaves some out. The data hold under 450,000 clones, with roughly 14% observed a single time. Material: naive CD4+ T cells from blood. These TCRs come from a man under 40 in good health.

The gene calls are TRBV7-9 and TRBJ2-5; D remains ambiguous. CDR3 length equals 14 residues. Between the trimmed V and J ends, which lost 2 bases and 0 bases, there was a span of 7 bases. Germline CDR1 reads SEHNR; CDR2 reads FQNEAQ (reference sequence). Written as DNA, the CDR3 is TGTGCCAGCAGCTTAAGTCCGTACCAAGAGACCCAGTACTTC. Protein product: CASSLSPYQETQYF.

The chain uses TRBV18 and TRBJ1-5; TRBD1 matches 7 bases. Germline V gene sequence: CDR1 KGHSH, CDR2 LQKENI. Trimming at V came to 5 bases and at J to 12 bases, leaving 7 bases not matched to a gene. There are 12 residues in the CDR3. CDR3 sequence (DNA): TGTGCCAGCTCAACCATAACAGGGGACCAGCATTTT. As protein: CASSTITGDQHF.

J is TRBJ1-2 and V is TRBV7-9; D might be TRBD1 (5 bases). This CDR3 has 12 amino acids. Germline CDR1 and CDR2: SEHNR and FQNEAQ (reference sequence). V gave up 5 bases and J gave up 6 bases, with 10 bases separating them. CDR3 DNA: TGTGCCAGCAGCAAGCTACAGGATGGCTACACCTTC. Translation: CASSKLQDGYTF.

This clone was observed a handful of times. CDR3 protein: CASSKTSGTSETQYF. The CDR3 coding sequence is TGTGCCAGCAGCAAGACTAGCGGGACCTCAGAGACCCAGTACTTC. This rearrangement joins TRBV7-9 to TRBJ2-5; 11 nucleotides line up with TRBD2. This CDR3 has 15 amino acids. The V segment lost 5 bases and the J segment 4 bases; nucleotides outside the gene matches: 6. CDR1 and CDR2 from the germline V gene are SEHNR and FQNEAQ (reference sequence).

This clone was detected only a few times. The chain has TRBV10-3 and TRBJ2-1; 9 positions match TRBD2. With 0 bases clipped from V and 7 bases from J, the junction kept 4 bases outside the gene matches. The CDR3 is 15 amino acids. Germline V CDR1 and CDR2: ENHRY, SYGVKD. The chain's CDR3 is CAISESGGRGNEQFF. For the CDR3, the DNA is TGTGCCATCAGTGAGTCGGGCGGGAGGGGAAATGAGCAGTTCTTC.

The CDR3, as DNA: TGTGCCAGCAGCGCAGACGGGATCAATGAGCAGTTCTTC. It codes for CASSADGINEQFF. The genes are TRBV11-3 and TRBJ2-1; D perhaps matches TRBD2 (5 bases). This CDR3 contains 13 residues. Germline V gene data show CDR1 as SGHNT and CDR2 as YENEEA. Trimming pared 5 bases from V and 6 bases from J, leaving 11 bases between.

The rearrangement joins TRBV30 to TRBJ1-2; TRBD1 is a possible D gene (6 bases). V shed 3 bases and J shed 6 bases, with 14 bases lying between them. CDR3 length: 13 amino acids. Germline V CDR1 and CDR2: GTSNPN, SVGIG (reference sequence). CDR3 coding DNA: TGTGCCTGGAGCGTCTCGGGGGGCCATGGCTACACCTTC. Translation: CAWSVSGGHGYTF. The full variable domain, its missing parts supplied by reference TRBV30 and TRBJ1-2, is SQTIHQWPATLVQPVGSPLSLECTVEGTSNPNLYWYRQAAGRGLQLLFYSVGIGQISSEVPQNLSASRPQDRQFILSSKKLLLSDSGFYLCAWSVSGGHGYTFGSGTRLTVV.

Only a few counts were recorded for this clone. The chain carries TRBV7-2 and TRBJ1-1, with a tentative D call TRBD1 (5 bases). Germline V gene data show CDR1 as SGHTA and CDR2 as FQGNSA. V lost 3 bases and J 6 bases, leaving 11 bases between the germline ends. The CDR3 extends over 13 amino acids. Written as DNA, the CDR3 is TGTGCCAGCAGCTTCGAAAGGGACTCTGAAGCTTTCTTT. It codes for CASSFERDSEAFF.

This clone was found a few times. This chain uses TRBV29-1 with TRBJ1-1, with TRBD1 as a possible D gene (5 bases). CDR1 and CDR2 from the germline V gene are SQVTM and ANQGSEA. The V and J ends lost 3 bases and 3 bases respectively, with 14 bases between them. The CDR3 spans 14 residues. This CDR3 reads CSVEGLATDTEAFF. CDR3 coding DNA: TGCAGCGTTGAGGGCCTCGCGACAGACACTGAAGCTTTCTTT.

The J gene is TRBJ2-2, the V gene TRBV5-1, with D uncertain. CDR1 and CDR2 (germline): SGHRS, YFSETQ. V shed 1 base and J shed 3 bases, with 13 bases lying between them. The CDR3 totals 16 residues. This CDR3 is CASSLFGDSYTGELFF. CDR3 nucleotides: TGCGCCAGCAGCTTGTTCGGAGACTCCTACACCGGGGAGCTGTTTTTT.

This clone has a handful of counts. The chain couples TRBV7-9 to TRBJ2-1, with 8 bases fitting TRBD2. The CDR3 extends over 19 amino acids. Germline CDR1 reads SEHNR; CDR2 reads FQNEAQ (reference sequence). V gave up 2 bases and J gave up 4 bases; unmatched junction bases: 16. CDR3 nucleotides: TGTGCCAGCAGCTTATCAGGACTAGCAGATCTACTAGGTTACAATGAGCAGTTCTTC. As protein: CASSLSGLADLLGYNEQFF.

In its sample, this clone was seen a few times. The CDR3, as DNA: TGTGCCAGCAGCCCCGGACAGGGGAATTCACCCCTCCACTTT. Protein: CASSPGQGNSPLHF. V is TRBV7-2 and J is TRBJ1-6, with 9 bases identical to TRBD1. Germline V gene lookup returns CDR1 SGHTA and CDR2 FQGNSA. This CDR3 has 14 residues. With V trimmed by 5 bases and J by 7 bases, 3 bases remained unmatched.

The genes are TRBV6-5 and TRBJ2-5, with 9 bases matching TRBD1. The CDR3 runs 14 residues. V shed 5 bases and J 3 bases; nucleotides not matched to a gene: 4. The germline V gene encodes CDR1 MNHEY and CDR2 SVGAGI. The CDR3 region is CASSDDRGEETQYF. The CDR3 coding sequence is TGTGCCAGCAGTGACGACAGGGGGGAAGAGACCCAGTACTTC.

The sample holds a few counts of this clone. CDR3 protein: CASSPAAGQDYGYTF. CDR3 bases: TGTGCCAGCTCACCGGCAGCGGGGCAGGACTATGGCTACACCTTC. The rearrangement links TRBV18 to TRBJ1-2; D is perhaps TRBD1 (5 bases). From germline, CDR1 is KGHSH and CDR2 LQKENI. CDR3 length: 15 residues. The V end lost 3 bases, the J end lost 3 bases, and 14 bases lay between the germline ends.

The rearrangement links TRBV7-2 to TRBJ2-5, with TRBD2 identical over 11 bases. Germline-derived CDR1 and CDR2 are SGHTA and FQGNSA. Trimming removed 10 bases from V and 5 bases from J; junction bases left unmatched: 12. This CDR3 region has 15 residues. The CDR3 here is CATARSGRAWETQYF. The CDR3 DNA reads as TGTGCCACAGCCCGTAGCGGGAGGGCCTGGGAGACCCAGTACTTC.

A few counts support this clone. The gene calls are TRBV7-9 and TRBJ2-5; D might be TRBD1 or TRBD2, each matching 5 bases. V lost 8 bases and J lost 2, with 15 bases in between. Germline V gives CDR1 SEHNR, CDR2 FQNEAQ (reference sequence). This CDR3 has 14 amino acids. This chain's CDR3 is CASQGRAPQETQYF. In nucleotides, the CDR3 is TGTGCCAGCCAGGGACGGGCGCCGCAAGAGACCCAGTACTTC.

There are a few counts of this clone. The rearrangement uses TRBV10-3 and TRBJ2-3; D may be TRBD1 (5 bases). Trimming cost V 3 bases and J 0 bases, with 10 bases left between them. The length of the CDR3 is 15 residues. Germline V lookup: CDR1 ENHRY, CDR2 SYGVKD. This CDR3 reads CAISDEGVSTDTQYF. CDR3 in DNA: TGTGCCATCAGTGATGAAGGGGTTAGCACAGATACGCAGTATTTT.

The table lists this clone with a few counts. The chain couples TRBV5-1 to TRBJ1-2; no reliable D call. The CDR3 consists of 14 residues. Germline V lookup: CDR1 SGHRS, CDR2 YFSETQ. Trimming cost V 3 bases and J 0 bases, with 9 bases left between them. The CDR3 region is CASSWPGTNYGYTF. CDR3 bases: TGCGCCAGCAGCTGGCCGGGAACTAACTATGGCTACACCTTC. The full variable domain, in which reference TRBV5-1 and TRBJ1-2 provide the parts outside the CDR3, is KAGVTQTPRYLIKTRGQQVTLSCSPISGHRSVSWYQQTPGQGLQFLFEYFSETQRNKGNFPGRFSGRQFSNSRSEMNVSTLELGDSALYLCASSWPGTNYGYTFGSGTRLTVV.

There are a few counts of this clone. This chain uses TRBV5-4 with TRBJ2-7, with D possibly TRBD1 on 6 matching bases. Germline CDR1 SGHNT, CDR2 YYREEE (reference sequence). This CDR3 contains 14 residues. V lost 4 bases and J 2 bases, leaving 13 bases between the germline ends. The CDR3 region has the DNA TGTGCCAGCAGCGAGAGGGGGTACCCCTACGAGCAGTACTTC. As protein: CASSERGYPYEQYF.

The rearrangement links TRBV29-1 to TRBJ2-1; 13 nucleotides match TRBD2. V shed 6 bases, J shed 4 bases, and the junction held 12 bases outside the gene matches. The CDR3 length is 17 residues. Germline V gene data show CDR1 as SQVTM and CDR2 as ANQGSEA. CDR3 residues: CSVGGTSGDIKYNEQFF. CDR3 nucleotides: TGCAGCGTAGGAGGGACTAGCGGGGACATAAAATACAATGAGCAGTTCTTC.

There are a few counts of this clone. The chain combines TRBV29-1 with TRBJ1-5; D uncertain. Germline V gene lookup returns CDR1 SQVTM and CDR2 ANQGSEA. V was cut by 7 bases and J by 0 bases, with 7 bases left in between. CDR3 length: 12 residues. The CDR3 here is CSARYSNQPQHF. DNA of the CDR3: TGCAGCGCTAGGTATAGCAATCAGCCCCAGCATTTT.

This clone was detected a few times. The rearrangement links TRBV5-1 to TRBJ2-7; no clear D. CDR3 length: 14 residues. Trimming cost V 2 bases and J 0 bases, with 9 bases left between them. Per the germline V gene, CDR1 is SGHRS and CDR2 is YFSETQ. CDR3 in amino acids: CASSLVDNSYEQYF. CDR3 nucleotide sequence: TGCGCCAGCAGCTTAGTCGACAACTCCTACGAGCAGTACTTC.

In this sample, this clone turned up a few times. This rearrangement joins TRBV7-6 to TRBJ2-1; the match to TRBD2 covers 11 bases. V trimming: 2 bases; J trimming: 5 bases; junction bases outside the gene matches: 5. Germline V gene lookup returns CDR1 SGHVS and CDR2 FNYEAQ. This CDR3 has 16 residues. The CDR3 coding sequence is TGTGCCAGCAGCTTATCGGGACTAGCGGTCCACAATGAGCAGTTCTTC. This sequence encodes CASSLSGLAVHNEQFF.

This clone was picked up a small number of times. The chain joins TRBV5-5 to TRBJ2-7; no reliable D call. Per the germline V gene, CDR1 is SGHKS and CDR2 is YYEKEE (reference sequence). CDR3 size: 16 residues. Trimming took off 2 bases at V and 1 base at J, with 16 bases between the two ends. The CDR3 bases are TGTGCCAGCAGCTTCTCGTTCTCCGTAGTGTCCTACGAGCAGTACGTC. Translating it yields CASSFSFSVVSYEQYV.

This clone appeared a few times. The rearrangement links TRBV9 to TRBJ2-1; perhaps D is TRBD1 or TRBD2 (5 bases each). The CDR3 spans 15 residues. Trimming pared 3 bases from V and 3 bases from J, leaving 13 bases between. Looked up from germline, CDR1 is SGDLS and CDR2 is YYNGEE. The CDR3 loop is CASSGSGTIYNEQFF. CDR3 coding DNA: TGTGCCAGCAGCGGTTCCGGGACGATCTACAATGAGCAGTTCTTC.

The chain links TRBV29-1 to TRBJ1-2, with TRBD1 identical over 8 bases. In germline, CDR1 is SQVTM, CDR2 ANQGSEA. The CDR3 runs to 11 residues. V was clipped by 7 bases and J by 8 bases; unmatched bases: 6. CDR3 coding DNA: TGCAGCGCGGGACAGGATAGGGGCTACACCTTC. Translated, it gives CSAGQDRGYTF. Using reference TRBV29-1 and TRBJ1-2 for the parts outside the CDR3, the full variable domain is SAVISQKPSRDICQRGTSLTIQCQVDSQVTMMFWYRQQPGQSLTLIATANQGSEATYESGFVIDKFPISRPNLTFSTLTVSNMSPEDSSIYLCSAGQDRGYTFGSGTRLTVV.

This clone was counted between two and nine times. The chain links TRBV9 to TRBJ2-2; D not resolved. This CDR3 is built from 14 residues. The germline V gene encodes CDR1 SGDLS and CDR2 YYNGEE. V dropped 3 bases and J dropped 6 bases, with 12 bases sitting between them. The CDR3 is CASSAPAGAGELFF. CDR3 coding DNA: TGTGCCAGCAGCGCCCCCGCTGGGGCCGGGGAGCTGTTTTTT.

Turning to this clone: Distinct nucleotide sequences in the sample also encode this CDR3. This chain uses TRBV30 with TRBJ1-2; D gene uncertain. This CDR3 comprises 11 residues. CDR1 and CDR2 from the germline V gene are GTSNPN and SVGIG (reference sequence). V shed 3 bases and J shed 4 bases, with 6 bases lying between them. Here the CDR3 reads CAWSRSYGYTF. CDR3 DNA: TGTGCCTGGAGCAGATCCTATGGCTACACCTTC.

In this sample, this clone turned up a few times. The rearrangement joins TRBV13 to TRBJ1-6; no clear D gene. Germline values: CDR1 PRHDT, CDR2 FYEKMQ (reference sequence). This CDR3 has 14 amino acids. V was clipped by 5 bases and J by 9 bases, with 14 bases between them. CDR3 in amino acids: CASSERDLGSPLHF. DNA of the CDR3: TGTGCCAGCAGCGAGAGGGATCTGGGTTCACCCCTCCACTTT.

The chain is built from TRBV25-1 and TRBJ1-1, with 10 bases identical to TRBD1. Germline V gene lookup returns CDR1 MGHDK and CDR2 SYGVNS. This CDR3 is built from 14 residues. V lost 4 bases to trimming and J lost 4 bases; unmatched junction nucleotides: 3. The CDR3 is CASSGQGAATEAFF. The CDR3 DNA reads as TGTGCCAGCAGTGGACAGGGGGCGGCCACTGAAGCTTTCTTT.

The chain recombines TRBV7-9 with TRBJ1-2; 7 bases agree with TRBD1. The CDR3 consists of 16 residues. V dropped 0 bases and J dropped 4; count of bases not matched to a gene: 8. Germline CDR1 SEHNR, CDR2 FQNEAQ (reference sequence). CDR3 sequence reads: CASSLASRDSSYGYTF. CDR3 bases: TGTGCCAGCAGCTTAGCTAGCCGGGACAGTAGCTATGGCTACACCTTC. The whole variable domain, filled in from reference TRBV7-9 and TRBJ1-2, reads DTGVSQNPRHKITKRGQNVTFRCDPISEHNRLYWYRQTLGQGPEFLTYFQNEAQLEKSRLLSDRFSAERPKGSFSTLEIQRTEQGDSAMYLCASSLASRDSSYGYTFGSGTRLTVV.

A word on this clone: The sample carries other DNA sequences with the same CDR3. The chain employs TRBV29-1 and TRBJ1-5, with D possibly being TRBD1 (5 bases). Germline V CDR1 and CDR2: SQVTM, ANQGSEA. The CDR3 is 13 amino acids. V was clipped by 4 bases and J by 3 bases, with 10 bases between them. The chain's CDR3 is CSVALGVNQPQHF. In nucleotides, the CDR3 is TGCAGCGTTGCATTAGGGGTCAATCAGCCCCAGCATTTT.